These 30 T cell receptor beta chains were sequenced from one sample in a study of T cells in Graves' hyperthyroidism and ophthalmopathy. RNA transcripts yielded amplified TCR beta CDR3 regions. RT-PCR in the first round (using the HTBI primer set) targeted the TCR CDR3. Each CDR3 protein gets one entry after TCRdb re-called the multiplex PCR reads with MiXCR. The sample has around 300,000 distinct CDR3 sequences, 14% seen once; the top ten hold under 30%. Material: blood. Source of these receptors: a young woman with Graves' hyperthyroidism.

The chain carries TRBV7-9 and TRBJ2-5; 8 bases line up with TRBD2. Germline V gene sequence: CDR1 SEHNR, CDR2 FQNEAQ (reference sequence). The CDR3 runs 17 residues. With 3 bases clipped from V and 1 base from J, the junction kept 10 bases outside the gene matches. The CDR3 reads CASSLSSGRASQETQYF. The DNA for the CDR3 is TGTGCCAGCAGCTTGAGCAGCGGGAGAGCCAGCCAAGAGACCCAGTACTTC.

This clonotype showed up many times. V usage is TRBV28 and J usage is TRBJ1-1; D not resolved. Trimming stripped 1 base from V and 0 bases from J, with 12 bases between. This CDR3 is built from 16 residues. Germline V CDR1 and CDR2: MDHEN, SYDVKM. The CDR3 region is CASSLSRYLMNTEAFF. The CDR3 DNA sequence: TGTGCCAGCAGTTTATCTCGGTACCTCATGAACACTGAAGCTTTCTTT.

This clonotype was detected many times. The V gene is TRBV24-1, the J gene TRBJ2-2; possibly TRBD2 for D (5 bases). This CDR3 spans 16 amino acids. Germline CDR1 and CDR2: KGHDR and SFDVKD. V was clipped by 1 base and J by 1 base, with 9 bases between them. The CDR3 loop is CATSDFGIQNTGELFF. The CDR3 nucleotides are TGTGCCACCAGTGATTTCGGGATACAGAACACCGGGGAGCTGTTTTTT.

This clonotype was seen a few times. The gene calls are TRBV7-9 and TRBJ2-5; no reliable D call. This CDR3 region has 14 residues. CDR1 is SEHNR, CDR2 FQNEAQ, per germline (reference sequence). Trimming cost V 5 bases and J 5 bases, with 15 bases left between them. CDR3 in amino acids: CASSTAQARETQYF. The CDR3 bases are TGTGCCAGCAGCACCGCCCAAGCCCGGGAGACCCAGTACTTC.

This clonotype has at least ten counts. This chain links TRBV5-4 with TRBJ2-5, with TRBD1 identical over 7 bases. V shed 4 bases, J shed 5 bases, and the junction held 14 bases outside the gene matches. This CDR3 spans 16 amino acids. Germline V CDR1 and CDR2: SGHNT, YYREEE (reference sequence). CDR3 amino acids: CASSLQSQGKVETQYF. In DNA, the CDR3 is TGTGCCAGCAGCCTGCAGTCACAGGGGAAGGTCGAGACCCAGTACTTC.

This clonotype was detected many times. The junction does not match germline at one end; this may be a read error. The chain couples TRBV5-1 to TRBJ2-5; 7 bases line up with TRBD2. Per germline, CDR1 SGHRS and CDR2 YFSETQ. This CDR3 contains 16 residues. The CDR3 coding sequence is TGCGCCAGCAGCTTACGGGGAGCGGGAACTCAAGATACCCAGTACTTC. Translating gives CASSLRGAGTQDTQYF.

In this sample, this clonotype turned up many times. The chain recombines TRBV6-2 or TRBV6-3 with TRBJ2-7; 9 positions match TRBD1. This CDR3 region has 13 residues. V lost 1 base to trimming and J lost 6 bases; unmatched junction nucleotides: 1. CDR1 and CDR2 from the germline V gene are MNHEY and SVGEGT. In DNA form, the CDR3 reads TGTGCCAGCAGTTACTTGGGACAGGGCGAGCAGTACTTC. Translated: CASSYLGQGEQYF.

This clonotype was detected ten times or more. This CDR3 is CASSYQGDQPQHF. CDR3 nucleotides: TGTGCCAGCAGCTATCAGGGTGATCAGCCCCAGCATTTT. This chain joins TRBV7-2 and TRBJ1-5; a possible D gene is TRBD1 (5 bases). The CDR3 contains 13 residues. The V end was cut by 4 bases, the J end by 5 bases, with 9 bases between. Germline loops: CDR1 SGHTA, CDR2 FQGNSA.

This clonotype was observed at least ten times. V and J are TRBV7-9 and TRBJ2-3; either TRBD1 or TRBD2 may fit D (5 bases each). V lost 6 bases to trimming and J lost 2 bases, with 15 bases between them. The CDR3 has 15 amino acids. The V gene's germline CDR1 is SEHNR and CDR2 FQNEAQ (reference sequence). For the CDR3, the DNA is TGTGCCAGCAGGCCTACTGCCGGGGCCACAGATACGCAGTATTTT. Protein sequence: CASRPTAGATDTQYF.

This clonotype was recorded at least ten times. CDR3 loop: CASSFYRDNEQFF. The DNA for the CDR3 is TGTGCCAGCAGCTTCTATCGGGACAATGAGCAGTTCTTC. This chain links TRBV7-2 with TRBJ2-1; no firm D call. The germline CDR1 and CDR2 sequences are SGHTA and FQGNSA. This CDR3 is 13 amino acids long. Trimming removed 3 bases at V and 5 bases at J, with 8 bases between.

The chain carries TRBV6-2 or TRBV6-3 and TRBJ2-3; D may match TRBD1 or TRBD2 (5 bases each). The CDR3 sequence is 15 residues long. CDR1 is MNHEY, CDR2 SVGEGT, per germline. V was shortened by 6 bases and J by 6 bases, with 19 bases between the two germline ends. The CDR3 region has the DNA TGTGCCAGCAGCTGGGGGACCCCTCTTCCGGATACGCAGTATTTT. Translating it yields CASSWGTPLPDTQYF.

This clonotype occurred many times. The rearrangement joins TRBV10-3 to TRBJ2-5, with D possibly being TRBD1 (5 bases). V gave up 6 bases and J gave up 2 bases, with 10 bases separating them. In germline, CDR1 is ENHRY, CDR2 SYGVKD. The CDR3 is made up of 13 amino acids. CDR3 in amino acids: CAISRAGQETQYF. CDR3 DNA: TGTGCCATCAGCAGGGCCGGACAAGAGACCCAGTACTTC.

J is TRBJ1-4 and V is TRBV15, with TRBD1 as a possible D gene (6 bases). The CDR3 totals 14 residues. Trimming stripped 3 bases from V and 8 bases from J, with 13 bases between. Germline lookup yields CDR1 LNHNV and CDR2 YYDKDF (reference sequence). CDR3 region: CATSRGAEGEKLFF. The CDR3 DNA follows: TGTGCCACCAGCAGGGGGGCGGAGGGCGAAAAACTGTTTTTT.

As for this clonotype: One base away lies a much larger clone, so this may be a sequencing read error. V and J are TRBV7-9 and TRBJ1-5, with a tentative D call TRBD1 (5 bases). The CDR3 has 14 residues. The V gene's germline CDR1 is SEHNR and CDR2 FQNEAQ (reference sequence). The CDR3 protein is CASGLEGSNQPQHF. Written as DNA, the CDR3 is TGTGCCAGCGGCTTAGAGGGGAGCAATCAGCCCCAGCATTTT.

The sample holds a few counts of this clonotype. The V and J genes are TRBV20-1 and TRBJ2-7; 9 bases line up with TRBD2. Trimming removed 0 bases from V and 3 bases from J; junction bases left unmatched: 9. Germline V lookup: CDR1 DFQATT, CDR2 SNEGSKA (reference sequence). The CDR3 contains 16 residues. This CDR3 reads CSARDFLAGTGYEQYF. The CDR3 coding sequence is TGCAGTGCTAGAGATTTCCTAGCGGGAACCGGCTACGAGCAGTACTTC.

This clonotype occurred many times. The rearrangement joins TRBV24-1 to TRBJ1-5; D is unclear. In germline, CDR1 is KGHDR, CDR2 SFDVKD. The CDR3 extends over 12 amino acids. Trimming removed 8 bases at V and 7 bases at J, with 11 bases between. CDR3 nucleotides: TGTGCCACCACCATAGGTGGCCAGCCCCAGCATTTT. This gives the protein CATTIGGQPQHF.

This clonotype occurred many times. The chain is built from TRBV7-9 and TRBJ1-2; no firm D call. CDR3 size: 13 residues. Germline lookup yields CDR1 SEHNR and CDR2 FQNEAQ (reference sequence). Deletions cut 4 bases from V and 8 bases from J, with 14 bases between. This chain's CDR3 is CASSSGLREGYTF. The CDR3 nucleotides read TGTGCCAGCAGCTCCGGACTCCGGGAGGGCTACACCTTC.

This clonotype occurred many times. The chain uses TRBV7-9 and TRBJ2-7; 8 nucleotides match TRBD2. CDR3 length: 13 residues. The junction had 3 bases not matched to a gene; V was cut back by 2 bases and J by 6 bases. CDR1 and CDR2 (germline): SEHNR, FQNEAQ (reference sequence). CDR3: CASSLSGSGEQYF. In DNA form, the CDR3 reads TGTGCCAGCAGCTTAAGCGGGAGTGGCGAGCAGTACTTC.

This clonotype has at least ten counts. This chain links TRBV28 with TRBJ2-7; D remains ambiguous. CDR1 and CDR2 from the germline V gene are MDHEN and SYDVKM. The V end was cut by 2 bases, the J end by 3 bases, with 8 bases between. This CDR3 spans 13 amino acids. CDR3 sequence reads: CASSLPYNYEQYF. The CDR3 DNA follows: TGTGCCAGCAGTTTACCCTACAACTACGAGCAGTACTTC.

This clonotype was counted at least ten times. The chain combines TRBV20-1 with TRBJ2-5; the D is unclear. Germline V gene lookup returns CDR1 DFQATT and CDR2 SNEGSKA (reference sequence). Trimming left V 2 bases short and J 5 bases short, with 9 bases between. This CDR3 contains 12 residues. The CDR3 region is CSARHRTETQYF. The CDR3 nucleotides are TGCAGTGCTAGACACCGGACGGAGACCCAGTACTTC.

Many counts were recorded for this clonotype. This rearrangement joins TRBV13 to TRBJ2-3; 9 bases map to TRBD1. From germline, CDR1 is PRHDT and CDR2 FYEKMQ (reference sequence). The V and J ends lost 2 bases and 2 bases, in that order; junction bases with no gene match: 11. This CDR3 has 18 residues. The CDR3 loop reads CASSLSPPGQGLTDTQYF. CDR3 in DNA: TGTGCCAGCAGCTTAAGCCCTCCGGGACAGGGCCTCACAGATACGCAGTATTTT.

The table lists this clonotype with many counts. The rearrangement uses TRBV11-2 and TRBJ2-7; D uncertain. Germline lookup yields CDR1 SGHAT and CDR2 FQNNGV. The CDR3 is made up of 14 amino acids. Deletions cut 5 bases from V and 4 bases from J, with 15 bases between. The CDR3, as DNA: TGTGCCAGCAGCGTACGTTTAGAAGCGTACGAGCAGTACTTC. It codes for CASSVRLEAYEQYF. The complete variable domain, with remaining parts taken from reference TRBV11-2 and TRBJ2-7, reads EAGVAQSPRYKIIEKRQSVAFWCNPISGHATLYWYQQILGQGPKLLIQFQNNGVVDDSQLPKDRFSAERLKGVDSTLKIQPAKLEDSAVYLCASSVRLEAYEQYFGPGTRLTVT.

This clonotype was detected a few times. The CDR3 coding sequence is TGTGCCAGCAGCTTGAGGAAAGAAGCTTTCTTT. It codes for CASSLRKEAFF. This rearrangement joins TRBV5-8 to TRBJ1-1; no reliable D call. Germline-derived CDR1 and CDR2 are SGHTS and YDEGEE. The CDR3 sequence is 11 residues long. V lost 1 base and J lost 8, with 6 bases in between.

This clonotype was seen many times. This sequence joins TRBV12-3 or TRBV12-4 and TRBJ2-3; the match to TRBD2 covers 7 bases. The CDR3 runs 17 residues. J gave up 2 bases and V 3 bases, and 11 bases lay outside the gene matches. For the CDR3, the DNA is TGTGCCAGCAGTTTTTCTCAGGCTAGCGGAAACACAGATACGCAGTATTTT. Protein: CASSFSQASGNTDTQYF.

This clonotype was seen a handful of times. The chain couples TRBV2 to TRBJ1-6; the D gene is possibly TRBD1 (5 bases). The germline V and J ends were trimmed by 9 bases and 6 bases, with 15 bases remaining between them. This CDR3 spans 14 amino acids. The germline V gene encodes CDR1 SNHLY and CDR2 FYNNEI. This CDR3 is CASRQREINSPLHF. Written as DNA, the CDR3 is TGTGCCAGTCGACAGAGGGAAATTAATTCACCCCTCCACTTT.

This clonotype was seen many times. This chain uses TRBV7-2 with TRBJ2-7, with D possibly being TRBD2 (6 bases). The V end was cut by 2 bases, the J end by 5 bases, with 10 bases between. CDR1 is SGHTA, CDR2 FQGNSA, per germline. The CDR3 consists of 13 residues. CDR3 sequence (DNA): TGTGCCAGCAGCTTATCCGGGAGCAACGAGCAGTACTTC. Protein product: CASSLSGSNEQYF.

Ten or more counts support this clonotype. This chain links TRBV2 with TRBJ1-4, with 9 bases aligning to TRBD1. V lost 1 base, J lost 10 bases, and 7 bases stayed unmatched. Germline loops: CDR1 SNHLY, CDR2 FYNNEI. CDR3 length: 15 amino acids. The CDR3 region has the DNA TGTGCCAGCAGTGAAGAATTGGGACAGGGAGGAAAACTGTTTTTT. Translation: CASSEELGQGGKLFF.

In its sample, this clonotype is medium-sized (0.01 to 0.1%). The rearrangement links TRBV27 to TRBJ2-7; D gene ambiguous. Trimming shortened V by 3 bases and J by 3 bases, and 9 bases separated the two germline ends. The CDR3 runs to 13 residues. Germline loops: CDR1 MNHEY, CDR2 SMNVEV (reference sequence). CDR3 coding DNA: TGTGCCAGCAGTTTTGGGCAGATCTACGAGCAGTACTTC. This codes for CASSFGQIYEQYF.

In DNA, the CDR3 is TGTGCCATCAGGAAACAGGGGATTAATGGCTACACCTTC. Its protein is CAIRKQGINGYTF. V usage is TRBV10-3 and J usage is TRBJ1-2, with 7 bases lining up with TRBD1. The CDR3 runs to 13 residues. Trimming took 6 bases from V and 6 from J; bases not matched to a gene: 7. Germline-derived CDR1 and CDR2 are ENHRY and SYGVKD.

In DNA, the CDR3 is TGTGCCAGCAGCTTAGGTGAACACCCCTACGAGCAGTACTTC. This encodes CASSLGEHPYEQYF. This rearrangement joins TRBV7-3 to TRBJ2-7; D gene uncertain. This CDR3 is 14 amino acids long. Deletions cut 2 bases from V and 2 bases from J, with 10 bases between. Germline V gene data show CDR1 as SGHTA and CDR2 as FQGTGA.